This is a list of T cell receptor beta chains from one sample in a study of post-analysis software for immune sequencing data. TCRdb called the PCR reads again in MiXCR, with one record for every CDR3 protein. This table holds fewer than 850,000 distinct CDR3 sequences, 25% to 30% found once. Sequences were obtained from blood. The source is a girl between 5 and 17 years old with multiple sclerosis. Both conserved end residues are part of each CDR3. D genes are given only for firm matches. Not all rows give a size; the values are once, few, many and, for expanded clones, a class.

CDR3aa: CSARPRGFVNEQFF
CDR3nt: TGCAGTGCTAGGCCACGCGGCTTCGTCAATGAGCAGTTCTTC
d_gene: -
j_gene: TRBJ2-1
abundance: few
v_gene: TRBV20-1

CDR3aa: CASSLGGAWNTEAFF
CDR3nt: TGTGCCAGCAGTTTAGGCGGGGCCTGGAACACTGAAGCTTTCTTT
d_gene: -
j_gene: TRBJ1-1
abundance: few
v_gene: TRBV12-3/TRBV12-4

CDR3aa: CASSPGAGLDYGYTF
CDR3nt: TGTGCCAGCAGCCCCGGCGCGGGTTTGGACTATGGCTACACCTTC
d_gene: -
j_gene: TRBJ1-2
abundance: -
v_gene: TRBV5-6

CDR3aa: CASSLQLGTSGSYNEQYF
CDR3nt: TGCGCCAGCAGCCTCCAACTCGGGACTAGCGGATCCTACAATGAGCAGTACTTC
d_gene: TRBD2
j_gene: TRBJ2-5
abundance: -
v_gene: TRBV4-3

CDR3aa: CSARGTADYNEQFF
CDR3nt: TGCAGTGCTAGAGGGACTGCCGACTACAATGAGCAGTTCTTC
d_gene: -
j_gene: TRBJ2-1
abundance: few
v_gene: TRBV20-1

CDR3aa: CASSYGTGLYSNQPQHF
CDR3nt: TGTGCCAGCAGTTACGGGACAGGACTATATAGCAATCAGCCCCAGCATTTT
d_gene: TRBD1
j_gene: TRBJ1-5
abundance: few
v_gene: TRBV6-2/TRBV6-3

CDR3aa: CASRTGQPSNYGYTF
CDR3nt: TGTGCCAGCAGGACTGGACAACCTAGTAACTATGGCTACACCTTC
d_gene: -
j_gene: TRBJ1-2
abundance: few
v_gene: TRBV4-2

CDR3aa: CASSSGKPGRVQSRNEQFF
CDR3nt: TGTGCCAGCAGTTCCGGCAAACCTGGAAGGGTTCAGTCGCGGAATGAGCAGTTCTTC
d_gene: -
j_gene: TRBJ2-1
abundance: few
v_gene: TRBV6-2/TRBV6-3

CDR3aa: CASSQVSSSSQYF
CDR3nt: TGCGCCAGCAGCCAAGTCAGTTCTAGTTCCCAGTACTTC
d_gene: -
j_gene: TRBJ2-5
abundance: -
v_gene: TRBV4-1

CDR3aa: CASSFGQGAYGYTF
CDR3nt: TGCGCCAGCAGCTTCGGACAGGGGGCCTATGGCTACACCTTC
d_gene: TRBD1
j_gene: TRBJ1-2
abundance: few
v_gene: TRBV5-1

CDR3aa: CASSVADSGYNEQFF
CDR3nt: TGTGCCAGCAGCGTAGCGGACTCCGGCTACAATGAGCAGTTCTTC
d_gene: -
j_gene: TRBJ2-1
abundance: -
v_gene: TRBV9

CDR3aa: CATSARPSRQPQHF
CDR3nt: TGTGCCACCAGTGCCCGACCCTCACGACAGCCCCAGCATTTT
d_gene: -
j_gene: TRBJ1-5
abundance: -
v_gene: TRBV24-1

CDR3aa: CASSWVGQGGDYTF
CDR3nt: TGCGCCAGCAGCTGGGTGGGACAGGGCGGAGACTACACCTTC
d_gene: TRBD1
j_gene: TRBJ1-2
abundance: -
v_gene: TRBV5-1

CDR3aa: CASSLEASRNTEVFF
CDR3nt: TGCGCCAGCAGCTTGGAGGCAAGCAGGAACACTGAAGTTTTCTTT
d_gene: -
j_gene: TRBJ1-1
abundance: -
v_gene: TRBV5-1

CDR3aa: CASRATMDSPLHF
CDR3nt: TGTGCCAGCAGGGCGACGATGGATTCACCCCTCCACTTT
d_gene: -
j_gene: TRBJ1-6
abundance: -
v_gene: TRBV12-3/TRBV12-4

CDR3aa: CSATRRANTEAFF
CDR3nt: TGCAGTGCTACTCGGCGCGCGAACACTGAAGCTTTCTTT
d_gene: -
j_gene: TRBJ1-1
abundance: few
v_gene: TRBV20-1

CDR3aa: CSARLPGTGFYNEQFF
CDR3nt: TGCAGTGCTAGACTACCGGGGACAGGGTTTTACAATGAGCAGTTCTTC
d_gene: TRBD1
j_gene: TRBJ2-1
abundance: -
v_gene: TRBV20-1

CDR3aa: CAISETSGGGSTDTQYF
CDR3nt: TGTGCCATCAGTGAGACCAGCGGGGGAGGGAGCACAGATACGCAGTATTTT
d_gene: TRBD2
j_gene: TRBJ2-3
abundance: few
v_gene: TRBV10-3

CDR3aa: CASKTLAGDYNEQFF
CDR3nt: TGTGCCAGCAAAACCTTAGCGGGAGATTACAATGAGCAGTTCTTC
d_gene: TRBD2
j_gene: TRBJ2-1
abundance: few
v_gene: TRBV6-5

CDR3aa: CASRWTEEYTF
CDR3nt: TGTGCCAGCAGGTGGACAGAAGAATACACCTTC
d_gene: -
j_gene: TRBJ1-2
abundance: -
v_gene: TRBV2

CDR3aa: CASRSRSLEAFF
CDR3nt: TGTGCCAGCAGGTCAAGGTCGCTTGAAGCTTTCTTT
d_gene: -
j_gene: TRBJ1-1
abundance: few
v_gene: TRBV28

CDR3aa: CASSRDIGTEAFF
CDR3nt: TGTGCCAGCTCCAGGGACATTGGCACTGAAGCTTTCTTT
d_gene: -
j_gene: TRBJ1-1
abundance: -
v_gene: TRBV25-1

CDR3aa: CASSPRAGIYNEQFF
CDR3nt: TGTGCCAGCAGCCCACGAGCGGGTATCTACAATGAGCAGTTCTTC
d_gene: -
j_gene: TRBJ2-1
abundance: once
v_gene: TRBV7-7

CDR3aa: CASSQERQYSNQPQHF
CDR3nt: TGCGCCAGCAGCCAAGAGAGACAGTATAGCAATCAGCCCCAGCATTTT
d_gene: -
j_gene: TRBJ1-5
abundance: -
v_gene: TRBV4-1

CDR3aa: CASSQGTGSWYGYTF
CDR3nt: TGCGCCAGCAGCCAAGGTACAGGGTCTTGGTATGGCTACACCTTC
d_gene: -
j_gene: TRBJ1-2
abundance: -
v_gene: TRBV4-1

CDR3aa: CASSERHGNNQPQHF
CDR3nt: TGTGCCAGCAGTGAACGGCACGGAAACAATCAGCCCCAGCATTTT
d_gene: -
j_gene: TRBJ1-5
abundance: few
v_gene: TRBV6-1